The 22 T cell receptor beta chains below come from one sample, sequenced in a study of siplizumab effects on memory and regulatory T cells. Measured with immunoSEQ multiplex PCR; TCRdb has only the in-frame clones, and not every one. The sample includes about 110,000 clones, roughly 91% seen only once; the top ten take about 0.32%. The source material was CD4+ T cells sorted from blood. These receptors all stem from a human donor in good health.

This chain links TRBV6-5 with TRBJ1-6; the D gene is possibly TRBD1 (5 bases). The length of the CDR3 is 15 residues. Per germline, CDR1 MNHEY and CDR2 SVGAGI. The V and J ends lost 4 bases and 9 bases respectively, with 16 bases between them. This chain's CDR3 is CASSSGTGRLSPLHF. The CDR3 DNA reads as TGTGCCAGCAGTTCAGGGACGGGGCGGCTTTCACCCCTCCACTTT.

J is TRBJ2-5 and V is TRBV19; TRBD1 agrees at 9 bases. The germline V gene encodes CDR1 LNHDA and CDR2 SQIVND (reference sequence). The CDR3 is made up of 14 amino acids. V lost 3 bases and J lost 5; bases outside the gene matches: 4. CDR3 sequence (DNA): TGTGCCAGTAGTATCGGGACAGGGAAGGAGACCCAGTACTTC. It encodes CASSIGTGKETQYF.

Relative to its sample, this clone is medium-sized. The chain carries TRBV5-6 and TRBJ1-2; the D gene is possibly TRBD1 (5 bases). Germline CDR1 is SGHDT and CDR2 is YYEEEE. The CDR3 spans 11 residues. V shed 4 bases and J shed 8 bases, with 9 bases lying between them. The CDR3 protein is CASSNTGGYTF. The DNA of the CDR3 is TGTGCCAGCAGCAATACAGGAGGCTACACCTTC.

The chain employs TRBV10-3 and TRBJ1-1; the match to TRBD1 covers 7 bases. Germline V gives CDR1 ENHRY, CDR2 SYGVKD. With 2 bases clipped from V and 5 bases from J, the junction kept 5 bases outside the gene matches. The length of the CDR3 is 14 residues. The CDR3 nucleotides read TGTGCCATCAGTGAGAAGGGGGCCGTAACTGAAGCTTTCTTT. Amino acids: CAISEKGAVTEAFF.

This chain connects TRBV5-4 to TRBJ2-5, with 12 bases lining up with TRBD2. The CDR3 length is 16 residues. V shed 5 bases, J shed 4 bases, and the junction held 9 bases outside the gene matches. Germline V gives CDR1 SGHNT, CDR2 YYREEE (reference sequence). CDR3 in amino acids: CASRATSGRSPETQYF. CDR3 DNA sequence: TGTGCCAGCAGGGCGACTAGCGGGAGATCCCCAGAGACCCAGTACTTC.

The J gene is TRBJ1-1, the V gene TRBV6-5; D is uncertain. CDR1 is MNHEY and CDR2 is SVGAGI in the germline V gene. The CDR3 runs to 13 residues. The germline V and J ends were trimmed by 2 bases and 8 bases, with 12 bases remaining between them. CDR3 loop: CASSYRPVAEAFF. CDR3 DNA sequence: TGTGCCAGCAGTTACCGGCCGGTCGCAGAAGCTTTCTTT.

The genes are TRBV4-1 and TRBJ2-1; 8 bases align to TRBD1. CDR1 is MGHRA and CDR2 is YSYEKL in the germline V gene. The CDR3 extends over 17 amino acids. V trimming: 5 bases; J trimming: 0 bases; junction bases outside the gene matches: 9. The chain's CDR3 is CASSYPRGLSSYNEQFF. As DNA, the CDR3 is TGCGCCAGCAGCTACCCCAGGGGGCTTAGCTCCTACAATGAGCAGTTCTTC.

The V call is TRBV19, the J call TRBJ2-2, with D perhaps given as TRBD1 or TRBD2 (5 bases each). CDR3 size: 12 residues. Germline V gene lookup returns CDR1 LNHDA and CDR2 SQIVND (reference sequence). V lost 3 bases to trimming and J lost 13 bases, with 12 bases between them. The CDR3 nucleotides are TGTGCCAGTAGTATCTCTGGGGGTACGCTGTTTTTT. It yields the protein CASSISGGTLFF.

The V and J genes are TRBV29-1 and TRBJ2-7; no definite D call. The germline gives CDR1 SQVTM, CDR2 ANQGSEA. This CDR3 spans 12 amino acids. V lost 3 bases and J 6 bases, leaving 12 bases between the germline ends. The CDR3 protein is CSVDVTPGEQYF. For the CDR3, the DNA is TGCAGCGTTGATGTGACCCCCGGCGAGCAGTACTTC.

The chain recombines TRBV10-1 with TRBJ2-7; TRBD2 matches 15 bases. The CDR3 is made up of 18 amino acids. Germline assignment: CDR1 WNHNN and CDR2 SYGVQD (reference sequence). The V and J ends lost 6 bases and 4 bases, in that order; junction bases with no gene match: 13. The CDR3 loop is CASRSGTSGRSKAYEQYF. The CDR3 DNA is TGCGCCAGCAGATCCGGGACTAGCGGGAGGAGCAAAGCTTACGAGCAGTACTTC.

V is TRBV5-1 and J is TRBJ1-1; no clear D. Trimming took off 4 bases at V and 4 bases at J, with 17 bases between the two ends. The V gene's germline CDR1 is SGHRS and CDR2 YFSETQ. The CDR3 sequence is 15 residues long. The CDR3 sequence: CASSLDRVLGTEAFF. CDR3 bases: TGCGCCAGCAGCCTGGATCGGGTGTTGGGCACTGAAGCTTTCTTT.

This chain links TRBV11-2 with TRBJ2-2, with 9 bases fitting TRBD1. The germline V gene has CDR1 SGHAT and CDR2 FQNNGV. The junction had 3 bases not matched to a gene; V was cut back by 4 bases and J by 6 bases. The CDR3 runs to 14 residues. The CDR3 nucleotides read TGTGCCAGCAGCTACAGGGGGCTTTCCGGGGAGCTGTTTTTT. Translation: CASSYRGLSGELFF.

This chain links TRBV5-1 with TRBJ1-3, with a possible D match to TRBD1 (6 bases). Trimming stripped 0 bases from V and 2 bases from J, with 15 bases between. Germline lookup yields CDR1 SGHRS and CDR2 YFSETQ. This CDR3 contains 17 residues. For the CDR3, the DNA is TGCGCCAGCAGCTTGGAAGATCGGTCAGGGGCTGGAAACACCATATATTTT. Translation gives CASSLEDRSGAGNTIYF.

Only one count was recorded for this clone. The chain has TRBV10-1 and TRBJ2-1, with D perhaps TRBD1 (6 bases). The V end was cut by 0 bases, the J end by 6 bases, with 6 bases between. The CDR3 has 13 residues. CDR1 and CDR2 (germline): WNHNN, SYGVQD (reference sequence). Here the CDR3 reads CASSESGANEQFF. The CDR3 DNA reads as TGCGCCAGCAGTGAGTCGGGGGCCAATGAGCAGTTCTTC.

The V call is TRBV5-1, the J call TRBJ2-7; 8 nucleotides match TRBD1. The germline CDR1 and CDR2 sequences are SGHRS and YFSETQ. The CDR3 has 14 residues. V trimming: 3 bases; J trimming: 6 bases; junction bases outside the gene matches: 8. The CDR3 bases are TGCGCCAGCAGCTCTGGACAGGGACAAGGCGAGCAGTACTTC. Translating gives CASSSGQGQGEQYF.

This chain connects TRBV6-4 to TRBJ1-2; tentatively, D is TRBD1 (5 bases). Germline V gives CDR1 MRHNA, CDR2 SNTAGT. Trimming took 10 bases from V and 4 from J, leaving 19 bases between them. The CDR3 covers 14 residues. CDR3 DNA: TGTGCCAAAAAGCGGGAGGGGTTGAGCTATGGCTACACCTTC. Protein sequence: CAKKREGLSYGYTF.

The V gene is TRBV18, the J gene TRBJ1-5; TRBD1 matches at 7 bases. Looked up from germline, CDR1 is KGHSH and CDR2 is LQKENI. J gave up 5 bases and V 4 bases, and 5 bases lay outside the gene matches. CDR3 length equals 14 residues. The CDR3 loop reads CASSRQGVDQPQHF. The CDR3 nucleotides read TGTGCCAGCTCACGACAGGGTGTAGATCAGCCCCAGCATTTT.

This chain links TRBV28 with TRBJ2-7, with a possible D match to TRBD1 (6 bases). Looked up from germline, CDR1 is MDHEN and CDR2 is SYDVKM. CDR3 length: 16 residues. Trimming removed 2 bases at V and 7 bases at J, with 21 bases between. The CDR3 region is CASSLTLGQSEWEQYF. The CDR3 DNA follows: TGTGCCAGCAGTTTAACCCTAGGACAGTCTGAATGGGAGCAGTACTTC.

The chain links TRBV4-1 to TRBJ1-5; TRBD1 might be the D (6 bases). The CDR3 extends over 15 amino acids. The germline V gene has CDR1 MGHRA and CDR2 YSYEKL. Trimming removed 4 bases from V and 7 bases from J, with 17 bases in between. CDR3 loop: CASSRGSGAEQPQHF. CDR3 nucleotides: TGCGCCAGCAGCCGCGGCTCAGGGGCGGAACAGCCCCAGCATTTT.

This chain joins TRBV7-9 and TRBJ1-1; D is unclear. Germline-derived CDR1 and CDR2 are SEHNR and FQNEAQ (reference sequence). The length of the CDR3 is 13 residues. The V end lost 2 bases, the J end lost 4 bases, and 8 bases lay between the germline ends. The CDR3 loop is CASSLSGATEAFF. In nucleotides, the CDR3 is TGTGCCAGCAGCTTATCTGGCGCCACTGAAGCTTTCTTT.

The chain couples TRBV2 to TRBJ1-2; the D gene is possibly TRBD1 (6 bases). The V end lost 6 bases, the J end lost 3 bases, and 11 bases lay between the germline ends. The CDR3 has 13 amino acids. Germline lookup yields CDR1 SNHLY and CDR2 FYNNEI. CDR3 amino acids: CASSVDSDYGYTF. CDR3 bases: TGTGCCAGCAGCGTGGACAGCGACTATGGCTACACCTTC.

The chain links TRBV2 to TRBJ1-5; D is uncertain. CDR1 and CDR2 (germline): SNHLY, FYNNEI. V gave up 2 bases and J gave up 4 bases, with 6 bases separating them. The CDR3 is 13 residues long. For the CDR3, the DNA is TGTGCCAGCAGTGAACGGAGAAATCAGCCCCAGCATTTT. Translated: CASSERRNQPQHF. Full variable domain (remainder filled in from reference TRBV2 and TRBJ1-5): EPEVTQTPSHQVTQMGQEVILRCVPISNHLYFYWYRQILGQKVEFLVSFYNNEISEKSEIFDDQFSVERPDGSNFTLKIRSTKLEDSAMYFCASSERRNQPQHFGDGTRLSIL.